This entry lists 10 T cell receptor beta chains sequenced from one sample in a study of CD8 T cells in Susac syndrome. Random-hexamer reverse transcription was applied to 0.5 to 1 ug RNA. TCRdb ran MiXCR on the immunoSEQ multiplex PCR reads and lists one entry per CDR3 protein. The table has hundreds of thousands of distinct CDR3 sequences, about 96% seen once. The sequenced sample consisted of CD4+ T cells from PBMCs. These receptors all stem from a human donor with Susac syndrome.

This chain's CDR3 is CASKRPISTDTQYF. As DNA, the CDR3 is TGTGCCAGCAAGAGACCCATTAGCACAGATACGCAGTATTTT. The gene calls are TRBV2 and TRBJ2-3; no clear D. The CDR3 totals 14 residues. In germline, CDR1 is SNHLY, CDR2 FYNNEI. Trimming left V 7 bases short and J 0 bases short, with 11 bases between.

This clonotype came up once. The V gene is TRBV12-3 or TRBV12-4, the J gene TRBJ2-2; a weak D match, TRBD1 (6 bases). V lost 3 bases to trimming and J lost 5 bases, with 16 bases between them. The CDR3 totals 16 residues. The CDR3 bases are TGTGCCAGCAGTTTCTCTGGGGGCGCGTCAACCGGGGAGCTGTTTTTT. This sequence encodes CASSFSGGASTGELFF.

This chain links TRBV28 with TRBJ1-1; 10 nucleotides align to TRBD1. The V and J ends lost 6 bases and 5 bases, in that order; junction bases with no gene match: 9. In germline, CDR1 is MDHEN, CDR2 SYDVKM. The CDR3 is 15 amino acids. The CDR3 coding sequence is TGTGCCAGCAGACCTTGGGGGACAGGGGATACTGAAGCTTTCTTT. Protein sequence: CASRPWGTGDTEAFF.

The CDR3 nucleotides read TGTGCCAGCAGTTTAGGTCGGCCCCCGGGGTATGGCTACACCTTC. It specifies CASSLGRPPGYGYTF. The rearrangement joins TRBV28 to TRBJ1-2; D gene unclear. The CDR3 covers 15 residues. CDR1 is MDHEN and CDR2 is SYDVKM in the germline V gene. Trimming stripped 2 bases from V and 5 bases from J, with 15 bases between.

This clonotype was counted once. This chain joins TRBV14 and TRBJ1-1; D gene unclear. V lost 4 bases to trimming and J lost 12 bases, with 21 bases between them. Germline V gene sequence: CDR1 SGHDN, CDR2 FVKESK. The CDR3 totals 14 residues. Here the CDR3 DNA reads TGTGCCAGCAGCCTCGCCCTGTCCACCTCGGGGACTTTCTTT. Its protein product is CASSLALSTSGTFF.

This clonotype was recorded once. The CDR3 nucleotides read TGCAGCTCGGGGACAGGGGGCTATAGCAATGAGCAGTTCTTC. Translating gives CSSGTGGYSNEQFF. This sequence joins TRBV29-1 and TRBJ2-1; 12 nucleotides align to TRBD1. The CDR3 length is 14 residues. Trimming at V came to 8 bases and at J to 6 bases, leaving 8 bases not matched to a gene. The germline V gene encodes CDR1 SQVTM and CDR2 ANQGSEA.

The chain carries TRBV19 and TRBJ1-5; a weak D match, TRBD1 (6 bases). V was shortened by 9 bases and J by 2 bases, with 14 bases between the two germline ends. In germline, CDR1 is LNHDA, CDR2 SQIVND (reference sequence). The CDR3 totals 14 residues. CDR3 amino acids: CASRPRGRNQPQHF. In DNA form, the CDR3 reads TGTGCCAGCCGCCCCAGGGGCCGCAATCAGCCCCAGCATTTT. The variable domain in full, with the rest retrieved from reference TRBV19 and TRBJ1-5, is DGGITQSPKYLFRKEGQNVTLSCEQNLNHDAMYWYRQDPGQGLRLIYYSQIVNDFQKGDIAEGYSVSREKKESFPLTVTSAQKNPTAFYLCASRPRGRNQPQHFGDGTRLSIL.

This clonotype was detected once. The rearrangement links TRBV28 to TRBJ2-5; D not resolved. Germline lookup yields CDR1 MDHEN and CDR2 SYDVKM. Trimming stripped 6 bases from V and 5 bases from J, with 19 bases between. This CDR3 has 15 amino acids. The CDR3 region is CASSFIQPEFETQYF. DNA of the CDR3: TGTGCCAGCAGCTTCATCCAACCGGAATTTGAGACCCAGTACTTC.

The chain couples TRBV29-1 to TRBJ2-5; TRBD1 matches 12 bases. The CDR3 consists of 15 residues. The germline V gene has CDR1 SQVTM and CDR2 ANQGSEA. J gave up 4 bases and V 3 bases, and 6 bases lay outside the gene matches. The CDR3 here is CSVDRGQGAGETQYF. CDR3 coding DNA: TGCAGCGTTGACCGGGGACAGGGGGCCGGAGAGACCCAGTACTTC.

The chain links TRBV2 to TRBJ2-5, with D uncertain. With 4 bases removed from V and 2 bases from J, the gap between germline ends came to 11 bases. CDR1 is SNHLY, CDR2 FYNNEI, per germline. CDR3 size: 14 residues. CDR3 in DNA: TGTGCCAGCAGTGGACCAGCGTTTCAAGAGACCCAGTACTTC. Translating gives CASSGPAFQETQYF.